One and the same sample provided the 20 T cell receptor beta chains below, sequenced in a study of T cells in women clearing cervical HPV infection. This table comes from immunoSEQ multiplex PCR, and its TCRdb copy is limited to in-frame clones, with some not included. This table holds around 31,000 clones. The sequenced sample was blood buffy coat. Receptors originate from a woman between 18 and 70 years old with a cervical HPV16 infection that either progressed to CIN3+ or cleared (not recorded which).

As concerns this clone: The CDR3 goes on 3 residues after the read ends, and that part is filled in from the germline J gene. This chain uses TRBV10-1 with TRBJ2-3, with TRBD1 identical over 9 bases. CDR3 length equals 13 residues. From germline, CDR1 is WNHNN and CDR2 SYGVQD (reference sequence). CDR3 sequence reads: CASVRDREETQYF. CDR3 DNA (partial): TGCGCCAGCGTCCGGGACAGGGAAGAGACG.

As for this clone: The CDR3 is cut off 3 residues early in the read; its end comes from the germline J gene. V usage is TRBV24-1 and J usage is TRBJ2-7; 8 bases agree with TRBD1. Trimming at V came to 4 bases and at J to 0 bases, leaving 7 bases not matched to a gene. CDR3 size: 16 residues. Germline CDR1 reads KGHDR; CDR2 reads SFDVKD. The CDR3: CATSDHGQGSSYEQYF. CDR3 DNA (partial): TGTGCCACCAGTGACCACGGACAGGGTAGCTCCTACGAG.

Turning to this clone: With the read ending 3 residues before the CDR3 end, the germline J gene is used to fill in that end. The chain combines TRBV2 with TRBJ2-4, with D perhaps TRBD1 (6 bases). This CDR3 contains 14 residues. Germline V CDR1 and CDR2: SNHLY, FYNNEI. This CDR3 reads CASSEEGHSYGQYF. The DNA read from the CDR3 is TGTGCCAGCAGTGAAGAGGGACACAGCTATGGT.

On this clone: The CDR3 end falls 3 residues outside the read, so it is completed with the germline J gene. This chain uses TRBV5-1 with TRBJ1-2, with D tentatively TRBD1 (5 bases). Trimming took 3 bases from V and 4 from J, leaving 19 bases between them. The CDR3 length is 16 residues. Germline CDR1 SGHRS, CDR2 YFSETQ. The CDR3 DNA, read in part, is TGCGCCAGCAGCTCGGACCCAGGGATCCGTACCTATGGC. This gives the protein CASSSDPGIRTYG. The CDR3 as a whole reads CASSSDPGIRTYGYTF.

The CDR3 bases that were read are TGCGCCAGCAGCCAGGCCACAGGGTTCTCTGGAAACACC. This encodes CASSQATGFSGNT. The full-length CDR3 reads as CASSQATGFSGNTIYF. This chain uses TRBV4-1 with TRBJ1-3, with a possible D match to TRBD1 (6 bases). Coverage ceases 3 residues before the CDR3 finishes, and the germline J gene fills in the end. The V gene lost 3 bases and the J gene lost 0 bases, with 12 bases spanning the gap. The CDR3 spans 16 residues. Germline V gives CDR1 MGHRA, CDR2 YSYEKL.

Remarks on this clone: The CDR3 end is not reached by the read, which stops 3 residues before it; the germline J gene fills it in. J is TRBJ1-1 and V is TRBV7-6; 7 bases align to TRBD1. The CDR3 contains 16 residues. CDR1 and CDR2 from the germline V gene are SGHVS and FNYEAQ. J lost 3 bases, V lost 0 bases, and 7 bases had no gene match. The CDR3 loop is CASSLAANRGDTEAFF. The CDR3 bases that were read are TGTGCCAGCAGCTTAGCGGCAAACAGGGGAGACACTGAA.

A note on this clone: The read falls 3 residues short of the CDR3 end, and the missing part is taken from the germline J gene. The J gene is TRBJ1-6, the V gene TRBV30; 10 nucleotides align to TRBD1. Germline CDR1 GTSNPN, CDR2 SVGIG (reference sequence). The V segment lost 3 bases and the J segment 10 bases; nucleotides outside the gene matches: 9. CDR3 length: 15 amino acids. Partial CDR3 DNA: TGTGCCTGGAGACCACCGGGACAGGGGAAGTCACCC. It is translated as CAWRPPGQGKSP. The entire CDR3 protein reads CAWRPPGQGKSPLHF.

Details on this clone: The sequenced fragment ends 3 residues before the CDR3 boundary, so the rest is inferred from the germline J gene. This rearrangement joins TRBV20-1 to TRBJ2-5; 16 bases agree with TRBD2. J was trimmed by 4 bases and V by 4 bases; bases with no gene match: 9. CDR1 is DFQATT and CDR2 is SNEGSKA in the germline V gene (reference sequence). This CDR3 region has 17 residues. Incomplete CDR3 DNA: TGCAGTGCTATAGATGGGACTAGCGGGAGGGATTCAGAGACC. Its translation: CSAIDGTSGRDSET. The whole CDR3 protein is CSAIDGTSGRDSETQYF.

A remark on this clone: The CDR3 end falls 3 residues outside the read, so it is completed with the germline J gene. J is TRBJ1-4 and V is TRBV11-3; D call uncertain. Per the germline V gene, CDR1 is SGHNT and CDR2 is YENEEA. Trimming pared 0 bases from V and 7 bases from J, leaving 6 bases between. The length of the CDR3 is 13 residues. CDR3: CASSLDRVEKLFF. The CDR3 DNA, read in part, is TGTGCCAGCAGCTTAGATCGTGTTGAAAAA.

Remarks on this clone: The read halts 3 residues ahead of the CDR3 end, with the missing end drawn from the germline J gene. The V call is TRBV5-1, the J call TRBJ1-2; D ambiguous. Germline-derived CDR1 and CDR2 are SGHRS and YFSETQ. V lost 4 bases, J lost 4 bases, and 8 bases lay in between. The CDR3 runs 12 residues. This CDR3 reads CASSPDFYGYTF. The DNA read from the CDR3 is TGCGCCAGCAGCCCCGACTTCTATGGC.

With regard to this clone: The CDR3 extends 3 residues past the end of the read, so its final part is completed from the germline J gene. This chain connects TRBV7-6 to TRBJ1-2; 11 bases are a match to TRBD1. V shed 5 bases, J shed 2 bases, and the junction held 10 bases outside the gene matches. Germline CDR1 SGHVS, CDR2 FNYEAQ. CDR3 size: 17 residues. The CDR3 is CASSRAPGTGGNYGYTF. The covered CDR3 bases are TGTGCCAGCAGCCGCGCCCCCGGGACAGGGGGGAACTATGGC.

On this clone itself: The CDR3 is cut off 3 residues early in the read; its end comes from the germline J gene. The chain carries TRBV20-1 and TRBJ1-2; 10 bases align to TRBD1. The length of the CDR3 is 15 residues. CDR1 DFQATT and CDR2 SNEGSKA come from the germline V gene (reference sequence). CDR3 sequence reads: CSARTAGQGTYGYTF. The sequenced part of the CDR3 DNA is TGCAGTGCTAGAACGGCGGGACAGGGGACTTACGGC.

This CDR3 is CSARLAGGEQYF. CDR3 DNA (partial): TGCAGTGCTAGACTAGCGGGGGGCGAG. V and J are TRBV20-1 and TRBJ2-7, with 11 bases fitting TRBD2. The CDR3 end lies 3 residues beyond the end of the read and is filled in from the germline J gene. The CDR3 spans 12 residues. V shed 2 bases and J 6 bases; nucleotides not matched to a gene: 0. Germline V gives CDR1 DFQATT, CDR2 SNEGSKA (reference sequence).

About this clone itself: The read terminates 3 residues ahead of where the CDR3 ends, so the germline J gene completes it. The rearrangement links TRBV20-1 to TRBJ1-1; D is undetermined. The CDR3 has 12 residues. Germline CDR1 reads DFQATT; CDR2 reads SNEGSKA (reference sequence). CDR3 sequence: CSASGQPQVAFF. Partial CDR3 DNA: TGCAGTGCTAGCGGTCAACCGCAGGTA.

Details on this clone: The read finishes 3 residues shy of the CDR3 end, and the germline J gene is used to complete it. The chain has TRBV7-6 and TRBJ1-5; D is ambiguous. CDR1 is SGHVS, CDR2 FNYEAQ, per germline. The V and J ends lost 0 bases and 7 bases respectively, with 13 bases between them. The CDR3 consists of 15 residues. The CDR3 reads CASSLAPGFEQPQHF. The CDR3 DNA, read in part, is TGTGCCAGCAGCTTAGCGCCGGGGTTCGAACAGCCC.

In regard to this clone: The DNA ends 3 residues before the CDR3 does, and the rest of the CDR3 is filled in from the germline J gene. The chain employs TRBV2 and TRBJ1-2; 8 nucleotides align to TRBD1. The CDR3 spans 14 residues. V trimming: 10 bases; J trimming: 4 bases; junction bases outside the gene matches: 11. Looked up from germline, CDR1 is SNHLY and CDR2 is FYNNEI. Incomplete CDR3 DNA: TGTGCCATCAAGGGCAGGGGGCGCGGCTATGGC. Residues: CAIKGRGRGYG. The CDR3 reads in full as CAIKGRGRGYGYTF. Looking up the rest from reference TRBV2 and TRBJ1-2 gives the full variable domain: EPEVTQTPSHQVTQMGQEVILRCVPISNHLYFYWYRQILGQKVEFLVSFYNNEISEKSEIFDDQFSVERPDGSNFTLKIRSTKLEDSAMYFCAIKGRGRGYGYTFGSGTRLTVV.

The CDR3 here is CASSLYSSPYNEQFF. The CDR3 bases that were read are TGTGCCAGCAGTTTATATAGCAGCCCCTACAATGAG. The chain employs TRBV27 and TRBJ2-1; no firm D call. The read ends 3 residues shy of where the CDR3 ends; the end is completed using the germline J gene. V dropped 1 base and J dropped 2 bases, with 9 bases sitting between them. The CDR3 runs 15 residues. Germline lookup yields CDR1 MNHEY and CDR2 SMNVEV (reference sequence).

As regards this clone: Coverage ceases 3 residues before the CDR3 finishes, and the germline J gene fills in the end. The J gene is TRBJ2-4, the V gene TRBV18, with D possibly TRBD2 on 7 matching bases. This CDR3 spans 15 amino acids. Germline V CDR1 and CDR2: KGHSH, LQKENI. The covered CDR3 bases are TGTGCCAGCTCACCAGATAGATCGGGGGGCGGCGGT. Amino acid sequence: CASSPDRSGGGG. The CDR3 reads in full as CASSPDRSGGGGQYF. Drawing the rest from reference TRBV18 and TRBJ2-4, the complete variable domain is NAGVMQNPRHLVRRRGQEARLRCSPMKGHSHVYWYRQLPEEGLKFMVYLQKENIIDESGMPKERFSAEFPKEGPSILRIQQVVRGDSAAYFCASSPDRSGGGGQYFGAGTRLSVL.

With regard to this clone: The read terminates 3 residues before the CDR3 end, so the remaining end is supplied by the germline J gene. The chain combines TRBV11-3 with TRBJ1-1, with 7 nucleotides matching TRBD1. The CDR3 has 13 amino acids. Germline V gives CDR1 SGHNT, CDR2 YENEEA. Trimming at V came to 5 bases and at J to 2 bases, leaving 2 bases not matched to a gene. The covered CDR3 bases are TGTGCCAGCAGCACAGGGGTCAACACTGAA. This gives the protein CASSTGVNTE. The entire CDR3 protein reads CASSTGVNTEAFF.

Note on this clone: Read sequence stops 3 residues before the CDR3 end, and the germline J gene provides the missing end. This chain uses TRBV20-1 with TRBJ2-1; 11 bases align to TRBD2. CDR1 DFQATT and CDR2 SNEGSKA come from the germline V gene (reference sequence). V lost 6 bases and J lost 6; bases outside the gene matches: 4. The CDR3 length is 13 residues. The sequenced CDR3 bases are TGCAGTGCGACCGGACTAGCGGGCAATGAG. Encoded protein: CSATGLAGNE. The CDR3 reads in full as CSATGLAGNEQFF.